Below, 18 T cell receptor beta chains from the same sample are listed, as sequenced in a study of response to subunit inactivated influenza vaccine. From the RT-PCR reads, TCRdb called clonotypes with MiXCR, one entry per CDR3 protein. The sample contains about 650,000 distinct CDR3 sequences, 15% to 19% of which appear only once. The source material was PBMCs from blood, sampled 11 to 12 days after vaccination. The receptors were gathered from a middle-aged man who received an inactivated influenza vaccine.

This clonotype was seen a handful of times. The J gene is TRBJ2-7, the V gene TRBV10-3, with 9 bases lining up with TRBD2. The CDR3 is 15 amino acids. Germline CDR1 reads ENHRY; CDR2 reads SYGVKD. After removal of 0 bases from V and 0 bases from J, the junction contained 0 bases not matched to a gene. CDR3 loop: CAISESSGSSYEQYF. The CDR3 DNA sequence: TGTGCCATCAGTGAGTCTAGCGGGAGCTCCTACGAGCAGTACTTC.

This clonotype was counted only a few times. This chain links TRBV29-1 with TRBJ2-2; D may be TRBD1 (5 bases). Trimming removed 5 bases at V and 5 bases at J, with 9 bases between. CDR3 length equals 12 residues. CDR1 SQVTM and CDR2 ANQGSEA come from the germline V gene. CDR3 sequence: CSVRNRTGELFF. In DNA, the CDR3 is TGCAGCGTTCGAAACAGGACCGGGGAGCTGTTTTTT.

The rearrangement links TRBV19 to TRBJ1-2, with D perhaps matching TRBD1 (5 bases). The V end was cut by 0 bases, the J end by 7 bases, with 12 bases between. The CDR3 is 14 residues long. Germline-derived CDR1 and CDR2 are LNHDA and SQIVND (reference sequence). CDR3 loop: CASSIDQGVSGYTF. CDR3 coding DNA: TGTGCCAGTAGTATAGATCAGGGAGTCTCTGGCTACACCTTC.

Only a few counts were recorded for this clonotype. This rearrangement joins TRBV10-3 to TRBJ1-4; a possible D gene is TRBD1 (5 bases). Germline loops: CDR1 ENHRY, CDR2 SYGVKD. V dropped 8 bases and J dropped 3 bases, with 13 bases sitting between them. The CDR3 runs to 14 residues. The CDR3 region is CAIGSGGSNEKLFF. CDR3 DNA: TGTGCCATCGGTTCGGGGGGGTCTAATGAAAAACTGTTTTTT.

This clonotype was seen only a few times. The chain uses TRBV18 and TRBJ2-3; 7 nucleotides align to TRBD2. Unmatched junction bases numbered 8, after V lost 2 bases and J lost 6 bases. The CDR3 spans 15 residues. Germline assignment: CDR1 KGHSH and CDR2 LQKENI. In DNA form, the CDR3 reads TGTGCCAGCTCACCAAGAGCGGGGACCCCGGATACGCAGTATTTT. This gives the protein CASSPRAGTPDTQYF. The full variable domain, in which reference TRBV18 and TRBJ2-3 provide the parts outside the CDR3, is NAGVMQNPRHLVRRRGQEARLRCSPMKGHSHVYWYRQLPEEGLKFMVYLQKENIIDESGMPKERFSAEFPKEGPSILRIQQVVRGDSAAYFCASSPRAGTPDTQYFGPGTRLTVL.

This clonotype was seen only a few times. The chain is built from TRBV6-1 and TRBJ2-7, with a possible D match to TRBD2 (6 bases). V was trimmed by 5 bases and J by 2 bases, leaving 10 bases between them. The CDR3 runs to 13 residues. Germline CDR1 reads MNHNS; CDR2 reads SASEGT. The CDR3 protein is CASSRGLTYEQYF. DNA of the CDR3: TGTGCCAGCAGTCGGGGACTTACCTACGAGCAGTACTTC.

This clonotype occurred a few times. CDR3 DNA sequence: TGCAGTGCTAGTCCTCGGGGGGGCGAGCAGTACTTC. The encoded protein is CSASPRGGEQYF. This rearrangement joins TRBV20-1 to TRBJ2-7; 8 bases fit TRBD2. From germline, CDR1 is DFQATT and CDR2 SNEGSKA (reference sequence). This CDR3 region has 12 residues. The ends lost 3 bases at V and 6 bases at J; junction bases unmatched: 4.

In its sample, this clonotype was seen many times. J is TRBJ1-3 and V is TRBV20-1; 7 bases are a match to TRBD1. J lost 1 base, V lost 3 bases, and 12 bases had no gene match. Germline CDR1 DFQATT, CDR2 SNEGSKA (reference sequence). The CDR3 runs to 17 residues. The CDR3 sequence is CSASHFGTASSGNTIYF. The CDR3 coding sequence is TGCAGTGCTAGCCATTTCGGGACAGCCTCTTCTGGAAACACCATATATTTT.

The genes are TRBV12-3 or TRBV12-4 and TRBJ2-7; D unclear. V dropped 6 bases and J dropped 3 bases, with 12 bases sitting between them. The CDR3 length is 13 residues. The CDR3 loop is CASSPRWIYEQYF. CDR3 bases: TGTGCCAGCAGCCCACGTTGGATCTACGAGCAGTACTTC.

J is TRBJ2-5 and V is TRBV20-1; 13 bases map to TRBD2. In germline, CDR1 is DFQATT, CDR2 SNEGSKA (reference sequence). The CDR3 contains 14 residues. The V and J ends lost 5 bases and 2 bases, in that order; junction bases with no gene match: 2. The CDR3 here is CSAGLAGVQETQYF. CDR3 bases: TGCAGTGCTGGACTAGCGGGGGTTCAAGAGACCCAGTACTTC.

This clonotype was seen repeatedly, ten times or more. The chain joins TRBV20-1 to TRBJ2-3, with no clear D. This CDR3 has 12 residues. The germline CDR1 and CDR2 sequences are DFQATT and SNEGSKA (reference sequence). Trimming took 4 bases from V and 2 from J, leaving 7 bases between them. This CDR3 is CSAMGNTDTQYF. DNA for the CDR3: TGCAGTGCTATGGGGAACACAGATACGCAGTATTTT.

The chain couples TRBV6-5 to TRBJ2-1, with 7 nucleotides matching TRBD1. V was pared by 2 bases and J by 5 bases, with 6 bases of the junction left unmatched. The CDR3 length is 15 residues. CDR1 and CDR2 from the germline V gene are MNHEY and SVGAGI. DNA of the CDR3: TGTGCCAGCAGTTACAGTTCTAGGGGGCACAATGAGCAGTTCTTC. Residues: CASSYSSRGHNEQFF.

This chain connects TRBV29-1 to TRBJ2-3; tentative D call: TRBD1 (7 bases). The germline V and J ends were trimmed by 8 bases and 0 bases, with 15 bases remaining between them. This CDR3 has 14 amino acids. Germline lookup yields CDR1 SQVTM and CDR2 ANQGSEA. The CDR3 DNA reads as TGCAGCTCAACCGGGGGACAGAGCACAGATACGCAGTATTTT. It encodes CSSTGGQSTDTQYF.

A single count supports this clonotype. The junction departs from germline at one end; a sequencing error may be responsible. The J gene is TRBJ2-5, the V gene TRBV20-1; the match to TRBD2 covers 12 bases. This CDR3 comprises 14 residues. Germline V gene lookup returns CDR1 DFQATT and CDR2 SNEGSKA (reference sequence). Here the CDR3 reads CSAGLAGPQGTQYF. The CDR3, as DNA: TGCAGTGCCGGACTAGCGGGGCCCCAAGGGACCCAGTACTTC.

Many counts were recorded for this clonotype. The chain is built from TRBV5-1 and TRBJ2-5; D is possibly TRBD1 or TRBD2 (6 bases each). The germline V gene has CDR1 SGHRS and CDR2 YFSETQ. With 4 bases removed from V and 4 bases from J, the gap between germline ends came to 26 bases. This CDR3 has 18 amino acids. Here the CDR3 DNA reads TGCGCCAGCAGCGAACCCCTTAAACGGGACGGAGGGGGAGAGACCCAGTACTTC. Protein product: CASSEPLKRDGGGETQYF.

This clonotype showed up just a few times. The chain has TRBV4-2 and TRBJ2-1; D is ambiguous. CDR3 length: 18 amino acids. Germline CDR1 reads LGHNA; CDR2 reads YNFKEQ. V lost 0 bases, J lost 0 bases, and 15 bases lay in between. The CDR3 sequence: CASSQDFRTRYSYNEQFF. For the CDR3, the DNA is TGTGCCAGCAGCCAAGATTTTAGAACCAGATACTCCTACAATGAGCAGTTCTTC.

This clonotype was seen only a few times. V gene TRBV6-1 combines with J gene TRBJ1-2, with D perhaps TRBD1 (5 bases). This CDR3 is built from 13 residues. Deletions cut 7 bases from V and 3 bases from J, with 12 bases between. Germline CDR1 MNHNS, CDR2 SASEGT. The CDR3 sequence: CASKRAGHYGYTF. Written as DNA, the CDR3 is TGTGCCAGCAAGAGAGCGGGGCACTATGGCTACACCTTC.

This clonotype has more than one count but fewer than ten. The rearrangement uses TRBV20-1 and TRBJ1-5, with D uncertain. V gave up 6 bases and J gave up 1 base, with 10 bases separating them. The germline V gene has CDR1 DFQATT and CDR2 SNEGSKA (reference sequence). The CDR3 runs to 13 residues. CDR3 amino acids: CSALGPSNQPQHF. In DNA, the CDR3 is TGCAGTGCGCTAGGCCCAAGCAATCAGCCCCAGCATTTT.